Presented here are 27 T cell receptor beta chains from one specimen sequenced in a study of cytomegalovirus exposure and HLA in healthy donors. It was with 60 Vbeta and 13 Jbeta primers that the PCR ran. Produced via immunoSEQ multiplex PCR; TCRdb's table is partial and in-frame only. The sample gives some 200,000 clones, 75% to 90% of which show up once; under 0.85% is in the top ten. The specimen was PBMCs. The source of these receptors is a boy between 10 and 17 years old in good health and CMV-seronegative.

The genes are TRBV6-5 and TRBJ1-2; maybe TRBD1 (5 bases). The CDR3 runs to 13 residues. Germline V gene sequence: CDR1 MNHEY, CDR2 SVGAGI. V lost 4 bases, J lost 8 bases, and 14 bases lay in between. The CDR3 here is CASSLQGATGYTF. CDR3 bases: TGTGCCAGCAGTTTACAAGGGGCGACGGGCTACACCTTC.

The chain links TRBV27 to TRBJ2-7, with a weak D call TRBD1 (6 bases). The CDR3 totals 15 residues. Trimming pared 6 bases from V and 5 bases from J, leaving 20 bases between. Germline-derived CDR1 and CDR2 are MNHEY and SMNVEV (reference sequence). CDR3: CASRRTQGRKNEQYF. The CDR3 DNA sequence: TGTGCCAGCAGACGAACACAGGGAAGGAAAAACGAGCAGTACTTC.

The chain couples TRBV5-1 to TRBJ2-4; tentatively, D is TRBD1 (6 bases). CDR1 is SGHRS and CDR2 is YFSETQ in the germline V gene. V dropped 7 bases and J dropped 3 bases, with 11 bases sitting between them. The CDR3 extends over 13 amino acids. The chain's CDR3 is CASSTGGKNIQYF. As DNA, the CDR3 is TGCGCCAGCTCGACAGGCGGCAAAAACATTCAGTACTTC.

The chain joins TRBV14 to TRBJ2-7; 9 positions agree with TRBD1. This CDR3 spans 13 amino acids. Germline V gene lookup returns CDR1 SGHDN and CDR2 FVKESK. The V segment lost 8 bases and the J segment 4 bases; nucleotides outside the gene matches: 6. CDR3 bases: TGTGCCAGCCATGGGACAGGGAGATACGAGCAGTACTTC. This codes for CASHGTGRYEQYF.

This chain uses TRBV7-8 with TRBJ2-3; 7 nucleotides line up with TRBD2. This CDR3 spans 15 amino acids. Trimming took 1 base from V and 2 from J; bases not matched to a gene: 3. CDR1 SGHVS and CDR2 FQNEAQ come from the germline V gene. CDR3 region: CASSLGSGNTDTQYF. The CDR3 DNA reads TGTGCCAGCAGCTTAGGGAGCGGGAACACAGATACGCAGTATTTT.

The V gene is TRBV7-2, the J gene TRBJ2-7, with D tentatively TRBD1 (6 bases). CDR3 length equals 17 residues. With 2 bases removed from V and 4 bases from J, the gap between germline ends came to 21 bases. Per germline, CDR1 SGHTA and CDR2 FQGNSA. The CDR3 sequence is CASSLYLVRQETYEQYF. Here the CDR3 DNA reads TGTGCCAGCAGCTTATATCTCGTGAGACAGGAGACGTACGAGCAGTACTTC.

This rearrangement joins TRBV5-1 to TRBJ2-2, with TRBD2 identical over 13 bases. The CDR3 has 17 residues. Trimming at V came to 4 bases and at J to 4 bases, leaving 7 bases not matched to a gene. CDR1 SGHRS and CDR2 YFSETQ come from the germline V gene. This CDR3 is CASSPTSGGPSTGELFF. The CDR3 nucleotides read TGCGCCAGCAGCCCGACTAGCGGGGGGCCATCCACCGGGGAGCTGTTTTTT.

Only one count was recorded for this clone. The genes are TRBV25-1 and TRBJ1-2; 8 bases are a match to TRBD1. With V trimmed by 2 bases and J by 8 bases, 10 bases remained unmatched. The CDR3 has 15 residues. Germline CDR1 is MGHDK and CDR2 is SYGVNS. Here the CDR3 reads CASSEGSGQGSGYTF. The DNA for the CDR3 is TGTGCCAGCAGTGAAGGATCAGGACAGGGCTCGGGCTACACCTTC.

The table lists this clone with a few counts. The CDR3 is CASSQDPGRPTYEQYF. CDR3 DNA: TGCGCCAGCAGCCAAGATCCCGGGAGGCCGACCTACGAGCAGTACTTC. The J gene is TRBJ2-7, the V gene TRBV4-3; TRBD2 matches 7 bases. The germline CDR1 and CDR2 sequences are LGHNA and YSLEER. Trimming took 0 bases from V and 2 from J; bases not matched to a gene: 7. This CDR3 has 16 amino acids.

This rearrangement joins TRBV7-8 to TRBJ1-6, with 9 bases lining up with TRBD1. The CDR3 is 16 residues long. Germline lookup yields CDR1 SGHVS and CDR2 FQNEAQ. The V and J ends lost 4 bases and 10 bases, in that order; junction bases with no gene match: 11. The CDR3 DNA reads as TGTGCCAGCAGCTCCCAACCCGGGACAGGGAGATCACCCCTCCACTTT. It codes for CASSSQPGTGRSPLHF.

The V and J genes are TRBV6-1 and TRBJ1-1; no reliable D call. Trimming removed 0 bases from V and 2 bases from J, with 13 bases in between. This CDR3 has 16 amino acids. The germline CDR1 and CDR2 sequences are MNHNS and SASEGT. In nucleotides, the CDR3 is TGTGCCAGCAGTGAAGCGAGGGAACACCCCAACACTGAAGCTTTCTTT. Translated, it gives CASSEAREHPNTEAFF.

CDR3 DNA: TGTGCCATCAGCGATCTAGGTCTCTACACCTTC. It codes for CAISDLGLYTF. V and J are TRBV10-3 and TRBJ1-2; D gene unclear. V lost 6 bases, J lost 10 bases, and 12 bases lay in between. Germline-derived CDR1 and CDR2 are ENHRY and SYGVKD. The CDR3 has 11 amino acids.

The chain links TRBV19 to TRBJ1-2, with D uncertain. Germline V gene data show CDR1 as LNHDA and CDR2 as SQIVND (reference sequence). There are 16 residues in the CDR3. V was pared by 1 base and J by 4 bases, with 16 bases between. CDR3 sequence reads: CASSIAGEKRRYGYTF. CDR3 bases: TGTGCCAGTAGTATAGCAGGCGAAAAACGACGCTATGGCTACACCTTC.

The chain uses TRBV5-6 and TRBJ2-5, with D possibly being TRBD2 (6 bases). CDR1 is SGHDT, CDR2 YYEEEE, per germline. The CDR3 length is 14 residues. V lost 2 bases to trimming and J lost 3 bases, with 11 bases between them. This CDR3 is CASSFSLAKETQYF. In DNA, the CDR3 is TGTGCCAGCAGCTTTAGTCTAGCGAAAGAGACCCAGTACTTC.

The genes are TRBV19 and TRBJ1-6; D gene unclear. V shed 3 bases and J shed 8 bases, with 11 bases lying between them. The CDR3 loop spans 14 amino acids. From germline, CDR1 is LNHDA and CDR2 SQIVND (reference sequence). The CDR3 sequence: CASSINREYSPLHF. The CDR3 region has the DNA TGTGCCAGTAGTATCAACCGGGAGTATTCACCCCTCCACTTT.

This clone was picked up a small number of times. The rearrangement links TRBV11-3 to TRBJ2-3; D not resolved. V dropped 3 bases and J dropped 5 bases, with 12 bases sitting between them. Germline CDR1 and CDR2: SGHNT and YENEEA. The CDR3 sequence is 14 residues long. CDR3 residues: CASSFGQERDTQYF. CDR3 nucleotides: TGTGCCAGCAGCTTTGGGCAAGAGAGAGATACGCAGTATTTT.

The chain joins TRBV29-1 to TRBJ1-2; 10 bases fit TRBD1. The CDR3 sequence is 16 residues long. The germline V gene encodes CDR1 SQVTM and CDR2 ANQGSEA. After removal of 3 bases from V and 4 bases from J, the junction contained 11 bases not matched to a gene. CDR3 amino acids: CSVETGTGEWSYGYTF. In nucleotides, the CDR3 is TGCAGCGTTGAGACCGGGACAGGGGAGTGGAGCTATGGCTACACCTTC.

The chain employs TRBV18 and TRBJ2-5; 7 positions match TRBD2. The CDR3 has 15 residues. Germline assignment: CDR1 KGHSH and CDR2 LQKENI. J lost 4 bases, V lost 1 base, and 6 bases had no gene match. CDR3 coding DNA: TGTGCCAGCTCACCACGACTCGGCGGGGGAGAGACCCAGTACTTC. Amino acids: CASSPRLGGGETQYF.

This clone was recorded once. The J gene is TRBJ1-1, the V gene TRBV7-8, with TRBD1 matching 8 bases. J gave up 0 bases and V 1 base, and 4 bases lay outside the gene matches. This CDR3 region has 16 residues. The germline gives CDR1 SGHVS, CDR2 FQNEAQ. The CDR3 sequence: CASSLDQGAMNTEAFF. CDR3 nucleotides: TGTGCCAGCAGCTTAGATCAGGGGGCCATGAACACTGAAGCTTTCTTT.

The rearrangement links TRBV7-2 to TRBJ2-1; 8 bases match TRBD2. Germline V gene lookup returns CDR1 SGHTA and CDR2 FQGNSA. CDR3 length: 16 residues. The junction had 7 bases not matched to a gene; V was cut back by 5 bases and J by 1 base. CDR3 in amino acids: CASSAYGGASYNEQFF. The CDR3, as DNA: TGTGCCAGCAGCGCCTACGGGGGGGCTTCCTACAATGAGCAGTTCTTC.

Only one count was recorded for this clone. The rearrangement joins TRBV27 to TRBJ2-3; 9 bases are a match to TRBD2. This CDR3 comprises 17 residues. The ends lost 5 bases at V and 1 base at J; junction bases unmatched: 10. Looked up from germline, CDR1 is MNHEY and CDR2 is SMNVEV (reference sequence). CDR3 DNA sequence: TGTGCCAGCAGTCCACTGGCGGGAGGGCCTGGCACAGATACGCAGTATTTT. Translation gives CASSPLAGGPGTDTQYF.

The rearrangement joins TRBV25-1 to TRBJ2-3; 11 nucleotides align to TRBD1. The germline V gene has CDR1 MGHDK and CDR2 SYGVNS. V shed 2 bases and J 4 bases; nucleotides not matched to a gene: 5. The CDR3 loop spans 16 amino acids. CDR3 bases: TGTGCCAGCAGTGAAGGACCGGGACAGGGGGCAGATACGCAGTATTTT. Encoded protein: CASSEGPGQGADTQYF.

The chain joins TRBV19 to TRBJ2-3; 7 nucleotides match TRBD2. The CDR3 consists of 14 residues. CDR1 and CDR2 from the germline V gene are LNHDA and SQIVND (reference sequence). V lost 3 bases and J lost 1; bases outside the gene matches: 1. CDR3 nucleotides: TGTGCCAGTAGTATTACTAGCGGCACAGATACGCAGTATTTT. Encoded protein: CASSITSGTDTQYF.

V gene TRBV12-5 combines with J gene TRBJ1-1; tentatively, D is TRBD1 (6 bases). Per the germline V gene, CDR1 is LGHNT and CDR2 is FRNRAP. This CDR3 is built from 13 residues. V was pared by 6 bases and J by 0 bases, with 8 bases between. CDR3 bases: TGTGCTAGTGGGCAGGGGTTGAACACTGAAGCTTTCTTT. Translation: CASGQGLNTEAFF.

The chain uses TRBV9 and TRBJ1-1, with TRBD1 matching over 7 bases. The CDR3 length is 16 residues. The germline gives CDR1 SGDLS, CDR2 YYNGEE. V gave up 0 bases and J gave up 4 bases; unmatched junction bases: 9. The chain's CDR3 is CASSVAGGGATTEAFF. As DNA, the CDR3 is TGTGCCAGCAGCGTAGCGGGAGGGGGCGCGACCACTGAAGCTTTCTTT.

The gene calls are TRBV28 and TRBJ2-3; D gene uncertain. CDR1 MDHEN and CDR2 SYDVKM come from the germline V gene. The CDR3 spans 12 residues. V was shortened by 6 bases and J by 4 bases, with 8 bases between the two germline ends. CDR3 in DNA: TGTGCCAGCAGGAGTCTTTCAGATACGCAGTATTTT. Amino acid sequence: CASRSLSDTQYF.

Turning to this clone: At the DNA level, this CDR3 is encoded by other sequences in the same sample as well. The chain carries TRBV18 and TRBJ2-1, with D maybe TRBD2 (6 bases). Germline CDR1 KGHSH, CDR2 LQKENI. The germline V and J ends were trimmed by 6 bases and 6 bases, with 27 bases remaining between them. CDR3 size: 18 residues. The CDR3 region is CASSYEAVLLASTNEQFF. CDR3 bases: TGTGCCAGCTCCTACGAAGCAGTGTTACTAGCATCGACCAATGAGCAGTTCTTC.